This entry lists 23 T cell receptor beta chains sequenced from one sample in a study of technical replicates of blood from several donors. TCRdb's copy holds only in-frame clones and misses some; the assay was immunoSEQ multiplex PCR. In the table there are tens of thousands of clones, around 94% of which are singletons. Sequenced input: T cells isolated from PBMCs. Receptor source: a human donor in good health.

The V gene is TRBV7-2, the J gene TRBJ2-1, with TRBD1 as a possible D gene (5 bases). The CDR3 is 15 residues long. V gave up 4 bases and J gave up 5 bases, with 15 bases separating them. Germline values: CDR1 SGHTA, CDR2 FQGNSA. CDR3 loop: CASSWSGQKDNEQFF. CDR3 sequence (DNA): TGTGCCAGCAGCTGGTCAGGGCAGAAGGACAATGAGCAGTTCTTC.

The CDR3 DNA reads TGTGCCAGCAGCCTCCTGGGGTCCGGGGGAAATGAGCAGTTCTTC. Translation gives CASSLLGSGGNEQFF. This rearrangement joins TRBV11-3 to TRBJ2-1, with D possibly matching TRBD2 (6 bases). The CDR3 is 15 residues long. Germline V gene lookup returns CDR1 SGHNT and CDR2 YENEEA. Between the trimmed V and J ends, which lost 5 bases and 7 bases, there was a span of 18 bases.

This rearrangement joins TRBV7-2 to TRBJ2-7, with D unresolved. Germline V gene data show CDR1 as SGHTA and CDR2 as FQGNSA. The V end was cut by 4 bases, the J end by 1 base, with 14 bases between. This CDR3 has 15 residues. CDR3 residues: CASSSKQSHSYEQYF. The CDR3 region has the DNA TGTGCCAGCAGCTCTAAACAGTCCCATTCCTACGAGCAGTACTTC.

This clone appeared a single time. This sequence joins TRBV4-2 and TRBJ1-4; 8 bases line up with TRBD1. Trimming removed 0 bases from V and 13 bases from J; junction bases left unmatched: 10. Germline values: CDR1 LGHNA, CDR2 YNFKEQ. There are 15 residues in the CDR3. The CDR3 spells CASSQDQGATARLFF. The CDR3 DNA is TGTGCCAGCAGCCAAGATCAGGGGGCGACGGCGAGACTGTTTTTT.

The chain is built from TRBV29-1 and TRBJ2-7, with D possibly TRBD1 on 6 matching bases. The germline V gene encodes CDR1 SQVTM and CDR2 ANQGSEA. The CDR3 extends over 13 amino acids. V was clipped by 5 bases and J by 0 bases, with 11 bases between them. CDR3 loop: CSVSGQFSYEQYF. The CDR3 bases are TGCAGCGTTTCCGGACAGTTCTCCTACGAGCAGTACTTC.

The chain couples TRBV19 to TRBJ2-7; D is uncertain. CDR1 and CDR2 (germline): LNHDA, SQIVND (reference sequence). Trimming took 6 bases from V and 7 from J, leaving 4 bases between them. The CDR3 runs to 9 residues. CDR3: CASSREQYF. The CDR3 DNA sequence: TGTGCCAGTAGCAGGGAGCAGTACTTC.

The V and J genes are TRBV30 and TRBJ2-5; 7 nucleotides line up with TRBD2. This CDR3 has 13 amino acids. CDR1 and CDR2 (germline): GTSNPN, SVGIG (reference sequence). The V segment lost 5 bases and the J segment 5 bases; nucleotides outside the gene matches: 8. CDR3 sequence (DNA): TGTGCCTGGTTAAGCGGGACTAAGGAGACCCAGTACTTC. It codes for CAWLSGTKETQYF.

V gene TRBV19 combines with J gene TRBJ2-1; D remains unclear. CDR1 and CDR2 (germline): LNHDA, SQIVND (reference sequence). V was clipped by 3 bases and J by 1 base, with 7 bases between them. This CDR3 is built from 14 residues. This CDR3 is CASSITVSYNEQFF. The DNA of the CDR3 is TGTGCCAGTAGTATCACAGTTTCCTACAATGAGCAGTTCTTC.

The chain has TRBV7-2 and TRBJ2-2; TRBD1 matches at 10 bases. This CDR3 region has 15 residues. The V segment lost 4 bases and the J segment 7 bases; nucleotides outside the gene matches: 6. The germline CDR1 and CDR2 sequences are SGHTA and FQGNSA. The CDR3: CASSSGQGIDGELFF. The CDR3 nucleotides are TGTGCCAGCAGCTCGGGACAGGGGATCGACGGGGAGCTGTTTTTT.

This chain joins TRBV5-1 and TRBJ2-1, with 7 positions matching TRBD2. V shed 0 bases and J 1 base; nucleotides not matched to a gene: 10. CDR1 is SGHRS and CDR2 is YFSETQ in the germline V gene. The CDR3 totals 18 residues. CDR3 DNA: TGCGCCAGCAGCTTGGCCCTGTCTAGCGGCTATTCCTACAATGAGCAGTTCTTC. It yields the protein CASSLALSSGYSYNEQFF.

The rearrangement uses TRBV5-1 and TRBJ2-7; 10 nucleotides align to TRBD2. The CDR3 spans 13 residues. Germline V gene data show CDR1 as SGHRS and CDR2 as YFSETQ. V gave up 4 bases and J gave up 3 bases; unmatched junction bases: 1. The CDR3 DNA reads TGCGCCAGCAGCACTAGCGGGGACTACGAGCAGTACTTC. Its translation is CASSTSGDYEQYF.

The CDR3 is CASSLLESEKLFF. The CDR3 DNA reads TGCGCCAGCAGCCTTCTAGAAAGTGAAAAACTGTTTTTT. The rearrangement joins TRBV4-1 to TRBJ1-4; D gene ambiguous. This CDR3 region has 13 residues. Trimming removed 4 bases at V and 7 bases at J, with 10 bases between. CDR1 is MGHRA and CDR2 is YSYEKL in the germline V gene.

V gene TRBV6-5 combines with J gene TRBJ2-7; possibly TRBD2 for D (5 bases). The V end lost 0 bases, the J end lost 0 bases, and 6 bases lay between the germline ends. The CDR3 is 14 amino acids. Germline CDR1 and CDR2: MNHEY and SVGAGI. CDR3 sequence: CASSYSGSSYEQYF. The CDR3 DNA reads TGTGCCAGCAGTTACTCAGGGAGCTCCTACGAGCAGTACTTC.

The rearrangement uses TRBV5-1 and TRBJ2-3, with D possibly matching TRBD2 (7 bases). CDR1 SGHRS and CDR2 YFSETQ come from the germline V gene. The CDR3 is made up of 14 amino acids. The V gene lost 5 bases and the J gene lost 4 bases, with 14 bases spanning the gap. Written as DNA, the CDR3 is TGCGCCAGCAGTCCTAGAGGGGGGGCAGATACGCAGTATTTT. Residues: CASSPRGGADTQYF.

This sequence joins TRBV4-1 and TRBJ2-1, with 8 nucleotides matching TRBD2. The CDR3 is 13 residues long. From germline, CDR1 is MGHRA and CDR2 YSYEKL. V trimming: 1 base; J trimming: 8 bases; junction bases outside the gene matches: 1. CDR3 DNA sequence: TGCGCCAGCAGCCAAGGAGCGGGAGATGAGCAGTTCTTC. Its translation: CASSQGAGDEQFF.

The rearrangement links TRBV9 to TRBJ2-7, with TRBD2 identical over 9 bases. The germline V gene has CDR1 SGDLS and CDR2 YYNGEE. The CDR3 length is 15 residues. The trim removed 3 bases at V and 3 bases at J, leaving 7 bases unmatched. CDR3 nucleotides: TGTGCCAGCAGCGAGGGCATAGCGGGAGTCTACGAGCAGTACTTC. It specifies CASSEGIAGVYEQYF.

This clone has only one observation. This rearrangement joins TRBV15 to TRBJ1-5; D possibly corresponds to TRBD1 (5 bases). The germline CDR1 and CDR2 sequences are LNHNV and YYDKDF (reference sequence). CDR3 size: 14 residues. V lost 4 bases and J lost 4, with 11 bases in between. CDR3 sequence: CATSKGVGNQPQHF. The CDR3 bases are TGTGCCACCAGCAAAGGGGTTGGGAATCAGCCCCAGCATTTT.

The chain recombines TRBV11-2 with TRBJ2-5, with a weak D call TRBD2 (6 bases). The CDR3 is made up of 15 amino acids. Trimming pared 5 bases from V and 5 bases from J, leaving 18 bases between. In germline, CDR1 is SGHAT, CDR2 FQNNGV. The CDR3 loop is CASSPVTGVRETQYF. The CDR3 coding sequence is TGTGCCAGCAGCCCTGTAACGGGAGTTCGGGAGACCCAGTACTTC.

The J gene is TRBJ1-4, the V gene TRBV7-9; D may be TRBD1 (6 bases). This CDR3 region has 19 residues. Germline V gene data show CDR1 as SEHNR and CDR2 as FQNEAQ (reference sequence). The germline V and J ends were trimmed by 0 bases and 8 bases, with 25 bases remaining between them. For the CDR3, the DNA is TGTGCCAGCAGCTTAGCTCCAGGGGTTTATAGGGGCCGCGGGGAAAAACTGTTTTTT. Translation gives CASSLAPGVYRGRGEKLFF.

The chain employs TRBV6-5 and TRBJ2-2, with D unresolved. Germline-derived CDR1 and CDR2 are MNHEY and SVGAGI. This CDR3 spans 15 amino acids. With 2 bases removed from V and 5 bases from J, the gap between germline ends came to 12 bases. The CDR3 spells CASSYASVVTGELFF. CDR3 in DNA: TGTGCCAGCAGTTACGCTTCGGTAGTAACCGGGGAGCTGTTTTTT.

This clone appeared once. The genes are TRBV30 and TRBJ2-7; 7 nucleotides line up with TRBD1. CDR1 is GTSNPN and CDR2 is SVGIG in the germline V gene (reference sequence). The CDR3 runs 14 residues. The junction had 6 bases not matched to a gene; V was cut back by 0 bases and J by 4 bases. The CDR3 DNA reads TGTGCCTGGAGTGTAGACAGGGAAATTTACGAGCAGTACTTC. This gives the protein CAWSVDREIYEQYF.

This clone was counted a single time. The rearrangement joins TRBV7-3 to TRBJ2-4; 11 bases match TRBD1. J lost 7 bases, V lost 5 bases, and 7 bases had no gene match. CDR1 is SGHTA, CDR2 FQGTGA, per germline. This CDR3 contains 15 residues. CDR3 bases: TGTGCCAGCAGCCTCAGCGGGACAGGGGGTAACATTCAGTACTTC. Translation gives CASSLSGTGGNIQYF.

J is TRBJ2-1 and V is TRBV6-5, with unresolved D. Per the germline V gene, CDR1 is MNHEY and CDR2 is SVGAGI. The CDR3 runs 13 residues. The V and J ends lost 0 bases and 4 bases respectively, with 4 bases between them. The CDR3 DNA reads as TGTGCCAGCAGTTACTCACTGTACAATGAGCAGTTCTTC. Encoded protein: CASSYSLYNEQFF.